Listed below are T cell receptor beta chains from one sample, sequenced in a study of T cell changes during pregnancy in multiple sclerosis. Repertoires were generated with immunoSEQ multiplex PCR, while TCRdb's copy carries only in-frame clones and drops some. The data contain around 49,000 clones, 90% of them singletons. The source material was peripheral blood, sampled after pregnancy. These TCRs come from a female donor in good health, enrolled as a control in a pregnancy study. CDR3s include the opening cysteine and the closing phenylalanine or tryptophan. A D gene is named only where the DNA matches it firmly. Some rows mark clone size as missing; the rest say once, few, many or name a class of expanded clone.

D | J | size | V | CDR3 | DNA
NA | TRBJ1-2 | NA | TRBV9 | CASSGLRQANYGYTF | TGTGCCAGCAGCGGCCTCAGACAGGCTAACTATGGCTACACCTTC
TRBD1 | TRBJ1-1 | few | TRBV6-4 | CASADRENTEAFF | TGTGCCAGCGCTGACAGGGAAAACACTGAAGCTTTCTTT
TRBD2 | TRBJ2-1 | NA | TRBV5-6 | CASSYLDSRGGYNEQFF | TGTGCCAGCAGCTATCTGGATTCGCGGGGGGGATACAATGAGCAGTTCTTC
TRBD2 | TRBJ2-1 | once | TRBV15 | CATSKNRLAGGNEQFF | TGTGCCACCAGTAAGAACAGACTAGCGGGAGGGAATGAGCAGTTCTTC
NA | TRBJ1-4 | once | TRBV4-2 | CASSQHRVGEKLFF | TGTGCCAGCAGCCAACACAGGGTCGGGGAAAAACTGTTTTTT
NA | TRBJ1-2 | NA | TRBV6-5 | CASTDTTGYGYTF | TGTGCCAGCACCGATACGACGGGCTATGGCTACACCTTC
TRBD1 | TRBJ1-5 | NA | TRBV28 | CASRLGQGSNQPQHF | TGTGCCAGCAGGCTTGGACAGGGGAGCAATCAGCCCCAGCATTTT
TRBD2 | TRBJ2-7 | NA | TRBV5-1 | CASSPQLAGGCEQYF | TGCGCCAGCAGCCCCCAGCTAGCGGGAGGGTGCGAGCAGTACTTC
TRBD1 | TRBJ1-6 | NA | TRBV2 | CASSEARGGGSPLHF | TGTGCCAGCAGTGAAGCGCGAGGGGGCGGGTCACCCCTCCACTTT
TRBD1 | TRBJ1-6 | NA | TRBV6-5 | CASLRDSNSPLHF | TGTGCCAGCCTCCGGGACAGTAATTCACCCCTCCACTTT
TRBD2 | TRBJ2-7 | NA | TRBV5-1 | CASSLEAGGSSYEQYF | TGCGCCAGCAGCTTGGAAGCGGGAGGTTCCTCCTACGAGCAGTACTTC
NA | TRBJ1-2 | NA | TRBV12-5 | CASAGVLDYGYTF | TGTGCTAGTGCGGGGGTTCTGGACTATGGCTACACCTTC
TRBD2 | TRBJ2-7 | NA | TRBV6-1 | CASSGTSGSSYEQYF | TGTGCCAGCAGTGGGACTAGCGGGAGCTCCTACGAGCAGTACTTC
TRBD2 | TRBJ2-1 | once | TRBV7-2 | CASSHGTSGYNEQFF | TGTGCCAGCAGCCACGGGACTAGCGGCTACAATGAGCAGTTCTTC
NA | TRBJ1-1 | once | TRBV5-1 | CASKPYPTGSDGTEAFF | TGCGCCAGCAAACCCTACCCGACTGGGTCCGATGGCACTGAAGCTTTCTTT
NA | TRBJ1-5 | NA | TRBV10-1 | CASSEGRDNQPQHF | TGCGCCAGCAGCGAAGGACGGGACAATCAGCCCCAGCATTTT
TRBD1 | TRBJ2-7 | NA | TRBV6-5 | CASGAGQGLFEQYF | TGTGCCAGCGGGGCGGGACAGGGTCTGTTCGAGCAGTACTTC
NA | TRBJ1-3 | NA | TRBV29-1 | CSVDSGNTIYF | TGCAGCGTCGACAGCGGAAACACCATATATTTT
TRBD1 | TRBJ1-2 | NA | TRBV6-5 | CASSRMTGSYGYTF | TGTGCCAGCAGTAGAATGACAGGGAGCTATGGCTACACCTTC
TRBD2 | TRBJ2-1 | NA | TRBV6-6 | CASMGSGINEQFF | TGTGCCAGCATGGGTAGCGGGATCAATGAGCAGTTCTTC
TRBD2 | TRBJ2-3 | NA | TRBV6-1 | CASSGLAGGPDTQYF | TGTGCCAGCAGTGGACTAGCGGGAGGGCCAGATACGCAGTATTTT
TRBD1 | TRBJ2-2 | NA | TRBV9 | CASSSRDRSTGELFF | TGTGCCAGCAGCTCCCGGGACAGGTCCACCGGGGAGCTGTTTTTT
NA | TRBJ1-5 | NA | TRBV19 | CASSKSRGGNQPQHF | TGTGCCAGTTCAAAATCAAGGGGCGGCAATCAGCCCCAGCATTTT
NA | TRBJ2-2 | NA | TRBV11-2 | CASRRRASTGELFF | TGTGCCAGCAGGAGGAGGGCGAGCACCGGGGAGCTGTTTTTT
TRBD2 | TRBJ2-5 | NA | TRBV5-1 | CASSLGVAGPSEETQYF | TGCGCCAGCAGCTTGGGGGTAGCGGGACCGTCAGAGGAGACCCAGTACTTC
NA | TRBJ2-4 | NA | TRBV6-5 | CASSYGQAKNIQYF | TGTGCCAGCAGTTACGGGCAAGCCAAAAACATTCAGTACTTC
TRBD2 | TRBJ2-7 | NA | TRBV7-2 | CASRERLAGFEQYF | TGTGCCAGCAGGGAAAGACTAGCGGGATTCGAGCAGTACTTC
NA | TRBJ1-1 | NA | TRBV29-1 | CSVVTGIAEAFF | TGCAGCGTTGTGACGGGGATCGCTGAAGCTTTCTTT
TRBD1 | TRBJ2-3 | NA | TRBV5-4 | CASSPVGQGDTDTQYF | TGTGCCAGCAGCCCGGTTGGTCAGGGGGACACAGATACGCAGTATTTT
NA | TRBJ2-5 | NA | TRBV10-3 | CAISESGGGIETQYF | TGTGCCATCAGTGAGTCGGGCGGGGGCATAGAGACCCAGTACTTC
TRBD2 | TRBJ2-6 | NA | TRBV6-4 | CASSDGTSGSGANVLTF | TGTGCCAGCAGTGACGGGACTAGCGGCTCTGGGGCCAACGTCCTGACTTTC
TRBD2 | TRBJ2-1 | NA | TRBV19 | CASSKNSGRSLGAYNEQFF | TGTGCCAGTAGTAAGAATAGCGGGAGAAGTCTAGGGGCCTACAATGAGCAGTTCTTC
TRBD1 | TRBJ2-7 | NA | TRBV6-1 | CASAWDRGLGEQYF | TGTGCCAGCGCGTGGGACAGGGGCCTGGGCGAGCAGTACTTC
NA | TRBJ1-4 | NA | TRBV2 | CASSGRQQEKLFF | TGTGCCAGCAGTGGGCGACAACAGGAAAAACTGTTTTTT
NA | TRBJ2-3 | NA | TRBV7-3 | CASSDYPGGTDTQYF | TGTGCCAGCAGTGACTACCCAGGAGGCACAGATACGCAGTATTTT
NA | TRBJ1-2 | NA | TRBV4-3 | CASSQAAAGDAGYTF | TGCGCCAGCAGCCAAGCCGCGGCAGGGGATGCGGGCTACACCTTC
NA | TRBJ1-2 | NA | TRBV7-3 | CASSPELLTGSDGYTF | TGTGCCAGCAGCCCTGAACTCCTCACAGGGTCCGACGGCTACACCTTC
TRBD2 | TRBJ2-3 | NA | TRBV6-5 | CASSYGTSDTDTQYF | TGTGCCAGCAGTTATGGGACTAGCGATACAGATACGCAGTATTTT
TRBD1 | TRBJ2-2 | NA | TRBV2 | CASSVQGAHTGELFF | TGTGCCAGCAGTGTACAGGGGGCCCACACCGGGGAGCTGTTTTTT
TRBD2 | TRBJ2-3 | NA | TRBV29-1 | CSLTGEGLVLTDTQYF | TGCAGCCTTACAGGAGAAGGACTAGTCCTCACAGATACGCAGTATTTT
TRBD1 | TRBJ1-2 | NA | TRBV5-1 | CASNPQGARSYGYTF | TGCGCCAGCAACCCCCAGGGGGCGAGAAGCTATGGCTACACCTTC
NA | TRBJ2-7 | NA | TRBV27 | CASSHTGEQYF | TGTGCCAGCAGTCATACAGGAGAGCAGTACTTC
NA | TRBJ2-1 | NA | TRBV7-2 | CASSSAGSYNEQFF | TGTGCCAGCAGCTCCGCCGGTTCCTACAATGAGCAGTTCTTC
NA | TRBJ2-7 | NA | TRBV27 | CASSRGTYEQYF | TGTGCCAGCAGTCGCGGGACCTACGAGCAGTACTTC
NA | TRBJ2-5 | once | TRBV27 | CASSLRPRTGSQEETQYF | TGTGCCAGCAGTTTAAGGCCAAGAACAGGGTCTCAGGAAGAGACCCAGTACTTC
NA | TRBJ1-2 | NA | TRBV28 | CASTSPDYGYTF | TGTGCCAGCACGTCCCCGGACTATGGCTACACCTTC
NA | TRBJ2-7 | NA | TRBV7-9 | CASSSPGYSYEQYF | TGTGCCAGCAGTTCTCCGGGGTACTCCTACGAGCAGTACTTC
NA | TRBJ1-2 | NA | TRBV27 | CASSPPRGGGYTF | TGTGCCAGCAGCCCTCCCCGAGGAGGCGGCTACACCTTC
NA | TRBJ1-1 | NA | TRBV4-1 | CASSQGSVNTEAFF | TGCGCCAGCAGCCAAGGGAGCGTGAACACTGAAGCTTTCTTT
NA | TRBJ2-3 | NA | TRBV5-1 | CASSLGLATDTQYF | TGCGCCAGCAGCTTGGGTTTAGCGACAGATACGCAGTATTTT
NA | TRBJ1-6 | once | TRBV7-9 | CASSLGGLGSSPLHF | TGTGCCAGCAGCTTAGGAGGGCTCGGGAGTTCACCCCTCCACTTT